This T cell receptor (beta chain) was obtained from a study of follicular helper T cells after annual influenza vaccination. The germline V and J ends were trimmed by 0 bases and 2 bases, with 10 bases remaining between them. Germline V lookup: CDR1 MNHEY, CDR2 SVGAGI. CDR3 size: 15 residues. Data came from immunoSEQ multiplex PCR; TCRdb stores just in-frame clones and leaves some out. The sample includes 6,500 to 7,000 clones, around 82% of them seen just once. Time point of the sample: 2015-2016 season, 7 days after influenza vaccination. Findings and caveats of the study: Only 10-20% of analyzed cells yielded productive TCRB sequences. Day 7 ICOS+CD38+ clones later appeared mostly in ICOS-CD38- cTfh.

Concerning this clone itself: Its antigen is not identified.

The clonotype originates from an adult who received the influenza vaccine. The chain is built from TRBV6-5 and TRBJ1-1; D call uncertain. The source was CXCR5- memory CD4+ T cells sorted from blood, collected 7 days after influenza vaccination. CDR3 nucleotide sequence: TGTGCCAGCAGTTACTCTTTTAGGGAAAACACTGAAGCTTTCTTT. As protein: CASSYSFRENTEAFF.